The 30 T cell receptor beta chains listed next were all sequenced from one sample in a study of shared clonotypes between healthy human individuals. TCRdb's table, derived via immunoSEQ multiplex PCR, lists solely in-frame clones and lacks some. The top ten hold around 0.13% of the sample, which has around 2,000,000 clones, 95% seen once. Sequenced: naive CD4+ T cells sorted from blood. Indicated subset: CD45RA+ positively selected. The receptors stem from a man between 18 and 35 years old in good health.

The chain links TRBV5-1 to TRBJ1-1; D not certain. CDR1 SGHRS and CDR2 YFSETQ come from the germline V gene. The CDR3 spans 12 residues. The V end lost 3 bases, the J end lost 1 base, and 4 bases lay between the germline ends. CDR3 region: CASSWENTEAFF. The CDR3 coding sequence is TGCGCCAGCAGCTGGGAGAACACTGAAGCTTTCTTT.

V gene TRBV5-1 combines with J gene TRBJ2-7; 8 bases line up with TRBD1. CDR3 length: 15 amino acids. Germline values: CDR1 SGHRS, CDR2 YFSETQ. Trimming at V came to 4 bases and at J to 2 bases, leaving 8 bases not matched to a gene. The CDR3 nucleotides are TGCGCCAGCAGCCCCTCAGGACAGGGAACCTACGAGCAGTACTTC. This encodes CASSPSGQGTYEQYF. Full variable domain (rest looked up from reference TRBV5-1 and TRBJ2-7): KAGVTQTPRYLIKTRGQQVTLSCSPISGHRSVSWYQQTPGQGLQFLFEYFSETQRNKGNFPGRFSGRQFSNSRSEMNVSTLELGDSALYLCASSPSGQGTYEQYFGPGTRLTVT.

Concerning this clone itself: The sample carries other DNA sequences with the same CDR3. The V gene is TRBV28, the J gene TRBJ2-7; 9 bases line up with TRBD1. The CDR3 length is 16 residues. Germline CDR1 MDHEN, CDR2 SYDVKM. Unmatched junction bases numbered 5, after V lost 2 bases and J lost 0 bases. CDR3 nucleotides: TGTGCCAGCAGTTTACTACCGGGACAGGGCTCCTACGAGCAGTACTTC. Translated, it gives CASSLLPGQGSYEQYF.

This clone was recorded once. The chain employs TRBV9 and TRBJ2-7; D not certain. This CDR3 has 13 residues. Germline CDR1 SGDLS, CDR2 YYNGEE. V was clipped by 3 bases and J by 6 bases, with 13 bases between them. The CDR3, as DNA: TGTGCCAGCAGCGCCCTAGAAGGTCTCGAGCAGTACTTC. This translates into CASSALEGLEQYF.

The CDR3 region is CSAYLSGSSNEQFF. Here the CDR3 DNA reads TGCAGCGCCTATCTTAGCGGGAGTAGTAATGAGCAGTTCTTC. V and J are TRBV29-1 and TRBJ2-1; 9 bases fit TRBD2. The CDR3 is made up of 14 amino acids. The V segment lost 7 bases and the J segment 7 bases; nucleotides outside the gene matches: 11. Germline lookup yields CDR1 SQVTM and CDR2 ANQGSEA.

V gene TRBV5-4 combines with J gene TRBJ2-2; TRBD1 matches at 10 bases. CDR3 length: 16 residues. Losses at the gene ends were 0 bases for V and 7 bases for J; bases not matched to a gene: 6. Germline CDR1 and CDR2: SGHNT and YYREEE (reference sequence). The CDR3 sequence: CASSLGGQGVHGELFF. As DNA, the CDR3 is TGTGCCAGCAGCTTGGGTGGACAGGGGGTACACGGGGAGCTGTTTTTT.

The CDR3 DNA follows: TGTGCCAGCAGTGTGGCGGGGGCTAACACCGGGGAGCTGTTTTTT. As protein: CASSVAGANTGELFF. This chain connects TRBV25-1 to TRBJ2-2; D might be TRBD2 (7 bases). CDR1 is MGHDK, CDR2 SYGVNS, per germline. V was pared by 4 bases and J by 2 bases, with 11 bases between. The CDR3 consists of 15 residues.

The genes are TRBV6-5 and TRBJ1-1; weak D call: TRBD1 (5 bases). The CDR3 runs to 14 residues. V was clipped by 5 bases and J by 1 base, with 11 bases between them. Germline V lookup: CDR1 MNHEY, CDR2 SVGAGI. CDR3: CASSPQAGNTEAFF. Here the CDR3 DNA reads TGTGCCAGCAGTCCACAGGCGGGGAACACTGAAGCTTTCTTT.

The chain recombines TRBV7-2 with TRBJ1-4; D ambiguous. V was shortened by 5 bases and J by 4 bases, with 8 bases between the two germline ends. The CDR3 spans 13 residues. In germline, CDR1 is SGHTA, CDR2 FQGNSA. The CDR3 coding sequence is TGTGCCAGCAGCCCGGCGGGTAATGAAAAACTGTTTTTT. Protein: CASSPAGNEKLFF.

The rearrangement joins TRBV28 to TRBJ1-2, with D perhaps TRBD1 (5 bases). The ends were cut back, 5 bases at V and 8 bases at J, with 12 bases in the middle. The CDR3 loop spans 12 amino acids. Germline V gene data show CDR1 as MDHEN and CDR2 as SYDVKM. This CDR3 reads CASSRAGLGYTF. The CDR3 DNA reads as TGTGCCAGCAGTCGGGCAGGGTTGGGCTACACCTTC.

DNA for the CDR3: TGTGCCAGCAGTCCTGCCCCGACGAAAGATACGCAGTATTTT. Translating gives CASSPAPTKDTQYF. The chain uses TRBV27 and TRBJ2-3; unclear D gene. Germline CDR1 is MNHEY and CDR2 is SMNVEV (reference sequence). The CDR3 runs 14 residues. The V end lost 5 bases, the J end lost 5 bases, and 14 bases lay between the germline ends.

CDR3 sequence (DNA): TGTGCCAGCAGCCCGACTAGCGGGGGAGGGAATGAGCAGTTCTTC. As protein: CASSPTSGGGNEQFF. The chain employs TRBV7-2 and TRBJ2-1; TRBD2 agrees at 12 bases. Germline CDR1 and CDR2: SGHTA and FQGNSA. Unmatched junction bases numbered 6, after V lost 5 bases and J lost 7 bases. The CDR3 extends over 15 amino acids. The variable domain in full, completed from reference TRBV7-2 and TRBJ2-1, reads GAGVSQSPSNKVTEKGKDVELRCDPISGHTALYWYRQSLGQGLEFLIYFQGNSAPDKSGLPSDRFSAERTGGSVSTLTIQRTQQEDSAVYLCASSPTSGGGNEQFFGPGTRLTVL.

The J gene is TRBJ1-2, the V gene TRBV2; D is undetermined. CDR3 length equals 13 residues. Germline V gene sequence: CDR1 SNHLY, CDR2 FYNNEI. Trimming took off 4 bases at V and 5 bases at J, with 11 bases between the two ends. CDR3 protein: CASSAWSGYGYTF. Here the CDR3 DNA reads TGTGCCAGCAGTGCGTGGTCCGGGTATGGCTACACCTTC.

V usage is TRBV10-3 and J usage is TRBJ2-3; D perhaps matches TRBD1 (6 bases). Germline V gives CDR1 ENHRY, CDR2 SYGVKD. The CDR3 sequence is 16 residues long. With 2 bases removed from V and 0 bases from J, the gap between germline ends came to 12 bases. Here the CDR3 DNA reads TGTGCCATCAGTGAGCCAGGGGTGGGGAGCACAGATACGCAGTATTTT. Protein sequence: CAISEPGVGSTDTQYF.

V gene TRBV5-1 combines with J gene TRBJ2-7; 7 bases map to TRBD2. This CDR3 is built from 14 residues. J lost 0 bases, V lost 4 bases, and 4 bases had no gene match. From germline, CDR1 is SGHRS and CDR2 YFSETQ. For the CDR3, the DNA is TGCGCCAGCAGCACTAGCGCGAGCTCCTACGAGCAGTACTTC. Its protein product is CASSTSASSYEQYF. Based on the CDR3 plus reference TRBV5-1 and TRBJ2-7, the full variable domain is KAGVTQTPRYLIKTRGQQVTLSCSPISGHRSVSWYQQTPGQGLQFLFEYFSETQRNKGNFPGRFSGRQFSNSRSEMNVSTLELGDSALYLCASSTSASSYEQYFGPGTRLTVT.

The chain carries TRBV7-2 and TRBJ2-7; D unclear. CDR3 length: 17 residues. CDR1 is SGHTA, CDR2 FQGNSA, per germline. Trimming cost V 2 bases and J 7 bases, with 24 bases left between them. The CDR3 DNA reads TGTGCCAGCAGCTTACCCGACGGCAGGACCCCCTCGGGTGAGCAGTACTTC. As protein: CASSLPDGRTPSGEQYF.

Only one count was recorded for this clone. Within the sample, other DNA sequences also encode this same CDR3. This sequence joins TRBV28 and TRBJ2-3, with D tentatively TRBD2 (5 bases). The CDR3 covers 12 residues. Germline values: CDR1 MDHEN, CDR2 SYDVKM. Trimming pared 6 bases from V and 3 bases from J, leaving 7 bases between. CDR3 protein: CASREATDTQYF. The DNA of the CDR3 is TGTGCCAGCAGGGAGGCGACAGATACGCAGTATTTT.

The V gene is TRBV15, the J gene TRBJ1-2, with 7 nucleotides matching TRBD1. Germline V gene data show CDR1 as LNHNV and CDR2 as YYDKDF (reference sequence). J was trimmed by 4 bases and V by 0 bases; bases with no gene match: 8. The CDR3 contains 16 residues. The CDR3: CATSREGFDRVYGYTF. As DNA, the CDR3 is TGTGCCACCAGCAGAGAGGGCTTTGACAGGGTCTATGGCTACACCTTC.

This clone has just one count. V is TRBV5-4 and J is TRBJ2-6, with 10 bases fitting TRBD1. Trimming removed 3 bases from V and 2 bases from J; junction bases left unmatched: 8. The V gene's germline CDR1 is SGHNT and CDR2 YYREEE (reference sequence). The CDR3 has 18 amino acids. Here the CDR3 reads CASSSPGQGRAGANVLTF. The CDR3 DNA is TGTGCCAGCAGCTCACCGGGACAGGGGAGGGCTGGGGCCAACGTCCTGACTTTC.

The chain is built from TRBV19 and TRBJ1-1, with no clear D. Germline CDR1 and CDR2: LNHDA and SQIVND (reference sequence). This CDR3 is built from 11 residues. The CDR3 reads CASMGNTEAFF. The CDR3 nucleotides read TGTGCTTCCATGGGGAACACTGAAGCTTTCTTT.

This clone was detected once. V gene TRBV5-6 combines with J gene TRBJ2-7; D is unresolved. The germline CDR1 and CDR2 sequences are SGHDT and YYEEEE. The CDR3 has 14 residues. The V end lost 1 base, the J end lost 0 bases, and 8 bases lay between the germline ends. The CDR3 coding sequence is TGTGCCAGCAGCTTGATACCGCTCTCCTACGAGCAGTACTTC. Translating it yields CASSLIPLSYEQYF. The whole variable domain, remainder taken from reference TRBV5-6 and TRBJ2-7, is DAGVTQSPTHLIKTRGQQVTLRCSPKSGHDTVSWYQQALGQGPQFIFQYYEEEERQRGNFPDRFSGHQFPNYSSELNVNALLLGDSALYLCASSLIPLSYEQYFGPGTRLTVT.

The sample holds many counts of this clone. CDR3 in amino acids: CASSQASNQPQHF. The DNA for the CDR3 is TGTGCCAGTAGTCAGGCTAGCAATCAGCCCCAGCATTTT. The chain uses TRBV19 and TRBJ1-5; D unresolved. Germline assignment: CDR1 LNHDA and CDR2 SQIVND (reference sequence). V was trimmed by 5 bases and J by 0 bases, leaving 5 bases between them. The length of the CDR3 is 13 residues.

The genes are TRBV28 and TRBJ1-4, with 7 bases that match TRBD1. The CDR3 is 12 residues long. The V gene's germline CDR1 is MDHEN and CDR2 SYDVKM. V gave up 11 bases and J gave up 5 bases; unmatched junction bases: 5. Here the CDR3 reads CAGGQSNEKLFF. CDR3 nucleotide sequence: TGTGCCGGGGGACAGTCCAATGAAAAACTGTTTTTT. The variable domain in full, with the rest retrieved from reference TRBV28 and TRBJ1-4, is DVKVTQSSRYLVKRTGEKVFLECVQDMDHENMFWYRQDPGLGLRLIYFSYDVKMKEKGDIPEGYSVSREKKERFSLILESASTNQTSMYLCAGGQSNEKLFFGSGTQLSVL.

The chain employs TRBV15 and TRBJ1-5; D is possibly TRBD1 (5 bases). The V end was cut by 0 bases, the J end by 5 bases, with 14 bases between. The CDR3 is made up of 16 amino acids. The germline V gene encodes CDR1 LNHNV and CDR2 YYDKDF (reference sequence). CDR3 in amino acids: CATSRDSAGTYQPQHF. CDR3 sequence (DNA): TGTGCCACCAGCAGAGATTCGGCTGGGACTTATCAGCCCCAGCATTTT.

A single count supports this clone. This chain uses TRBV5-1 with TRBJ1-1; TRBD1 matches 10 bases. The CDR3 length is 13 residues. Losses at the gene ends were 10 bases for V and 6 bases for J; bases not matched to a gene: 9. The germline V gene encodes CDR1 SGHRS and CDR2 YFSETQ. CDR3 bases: TGCGCCTGCGCACGACAGGGGGCCCCTGAAGCTTTCTTT. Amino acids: CACARQGAPEAFF.

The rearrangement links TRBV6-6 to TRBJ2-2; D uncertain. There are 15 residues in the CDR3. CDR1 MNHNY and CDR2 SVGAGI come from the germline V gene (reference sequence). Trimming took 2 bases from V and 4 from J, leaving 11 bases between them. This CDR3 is CASSYVVFFTGELFF. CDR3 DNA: TGTGCCAGCAGTTACGTAGTATTTTTCACCGGGGAGCTGTTTTTT.

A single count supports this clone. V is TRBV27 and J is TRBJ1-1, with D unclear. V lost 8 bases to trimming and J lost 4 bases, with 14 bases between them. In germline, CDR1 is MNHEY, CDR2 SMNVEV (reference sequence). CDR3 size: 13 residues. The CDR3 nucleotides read TGTGCCAGCTCCCCCTTGCAGAGCACTGAAGCTTTCTTT. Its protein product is CASSPLQSTEAFF.

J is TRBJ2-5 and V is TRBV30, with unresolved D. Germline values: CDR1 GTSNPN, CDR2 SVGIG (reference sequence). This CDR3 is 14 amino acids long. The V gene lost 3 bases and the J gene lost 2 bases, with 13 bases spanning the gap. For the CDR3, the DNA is TGTGCCTGGAGCATAGGGCGAGGACAAGAGACCCAGTACTTC. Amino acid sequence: CAWSIGRGQETQYF.

The CDR3 loop is CAWSGTEVQYF. The CDR3 DNA reads TGTGCCTGGAGTGGGACCGAAGTCCAGTACTTC. The chain is built from TRBV30 and TRBJ2-5; no clear D gene. V was shortened by 1 base and J by 10 bases, with 10 bases between the two germline ends. Germline CDR1 GTSNPN, CDR2 SVGIG (reference sequence). The CDR3 is 11 amino acids.

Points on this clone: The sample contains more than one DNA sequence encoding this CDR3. The CDR3 coding sequence is TGTGCCAGCGGGGTTGGGGAGACCCAGTACTTC. This translates into CASGVGETQYF. The V gene is TRBV2, the J gene TRBJ2-5; D unresolved. Germline CDR1 reads SNHLY; CDR2 reads FYNNEI. The CDR3 consists of 11 residues. Trimming stripped 8 bases from V and 5 bases from J, with 9 bases between.